Listed below are T cell receptor beta chains from one sample, sequenced in a study of T cells expressing NK-cell markers. Using the 5' RACE reads, TCRdb records one entry per CDR3 protein without DNA. The sample includes roughly 450,000 distinct CDR3 sequences. The specimen was blood T cells: a sorted CD56 or NKG2C T cell subset, CD4+ or CD8+ T cells, or bulk PBMC T cells (not recorded which). These receptors came from a woman aged 45-60 years in good health. Both conserved end residues are part of each CDR3.

>TRBV3-1|TRBJ1-3
CASSQGGTSSGNTIYF
>TRBV3-1|TRBJ2-5
CASSHGSLATQYF
>TRBV6-2/TRBV6-3|TRBJ2-5
CASSSDGAGETQYF
>TRBV20-1|TRBJ2-1
CSARGNKLNEQFF
>TRBV5-1|TRBJ2-1
CASSLVPGLAGAYNEQFF
>TRBV6-6|TRBJ2-3
CASSSPLAGVNRSWGDTQYF
>TRBV27|TRBJ1-3
CASSLSGIRSGNTIYF
>TRBV29-1|TRBJ1-1
CSVEGTPVGTEAFF
>TRBV7-2|TRBJ2-3
CASSLQRTLNTDTQYF
>TRBV3-1|TRBJ2-3
CASSQNPKPADTQYF
>TRBV12-3/TRBV12-4|TRBJ2-1
CASSSRTTHNEQFF
>TRBV5-1|TRBJ2-5
CASRVSRGLVGSQETQYF
>TRBV5-4|TRBJ2-2
CASSGTSAVGELFF
>TRBV29-1|TRBJ1-2
CSVVRAGNYGYTF
>TRBV6-4|TRBJ2-3
CASKLQEGDTQYF
>TRBV4-1|TRBJ2-7
CASRRTGSYEQYF
>TRBV12-3/TRBV12-4|TRBJ2-5
CASRSPVLETQYF
>TRBV20-1|TRBJ1-1
CSASLPAGVGEAFF
>TRBV20-1|TRBJ2-1
CSARDVPRGPSSYNEQFF
>TRBV7-9|TRBJ2-7
CASSPTYEQYF
>TRBV3-1|TRBJ2-4
CASSQEVWGIGNIQYF
>TRBV6-5|TRBJ2-5
CASSYSVRASLGTQYF
>TRBV28|TRBJ2-2
CASSLLQGPGELFF
>TRBV30|TRBJ2-2
CAWSVLDTGELFF
>TRBV7-2|TRBJ2-2
CASSRGVANTGELFF
>TRBV10-3|TRBJ2-1
CAIRGEPYNEQFF
>TRBV11-2|TRBJ1-2
CASSQYRDRADYGYTF
>TRBV24-1|TRBJ2-1
CATSGRDRGSGDEQFF
>TRBV10-3|TRBJ2-7
CAIGKTGDNYEQYF
>TRBV29-1|TRBJ2-7
CSVGTSGSYEQYF
>TRBV4-2|TRBJ1-2
CASSQAIGGQGANYGYTF
>TRBV3-1|TRBJ2-2
CASSPWGQGSTGELFF
>TRBV29-1|TRBJ2-7
CSVAQGPAGEQYF
>TRBV20-1|TRBJ1-2
CSASDFRESNYGYTF
>TRBV29-1|TRBJ2-7
CSGRDSPYEQYF
>TRBV3-1|TRBJ2-7
CASSQGPGGFSYEQYF
>TRBV4-1|TRBJ2-1
CASSQPSWDRENNEQFF
>TRBV14|TRBJ1-4
CASSRDSLAEKLFF
>TRBV4-2|TRBJ2-3
CASSQDRAGDTQYF
>TRBV10-3|TRBJ2-7
CAISDRDRGRREQYF
>TRBV29-1|TRBJ1-1
CSVGGAVEAFF
>TRBV3-1|TRBJ2-2
CASSPSRWTGELFF